This T cell receptor (beta chain) is from a study of shared clonotypes between healthy human individuals. A split of CD4+ cells into CD45RA+ naive and CD45RA-negative memory subsets was performed. The CDR3 is made up of 12 amino acids. Germline-derived CDR1 and CDR2 are SGHVS and FNYEAQ. The V and J ends lost 5 bases and 3 bases respectively, with 4 bases between them. Repertoires were generated with immunoSEQ multiplex PCR, while TCRdb's copy carries only in-frame clones and drops some. The sample gives approximately 2.1 million clones, approximately 93% of which show up once; around 0.4% is in the top ten.

The V gene is TRBV7-6, the J gene TRBJ2-2; D unclear. The clonotype was recovered from a man between 18 and 29 years old in good health. Some clones in this sample may be carry-over from other donors' samples. The sequenced sample consisted of naive CD4+ T cells from PBMCs. Subset in this sample: CD45RA+ positively selected. CDR3 sequence (DNA): TGTGCCAGCAGCCAGGACACCGGGGAGCTGTTTTTT. Amino acid sequence: CASSQDTGELFF. Based on the CDR3 plus reference TRBV7-6 and TRBJ2-2, the full variable domain is GAGVSQSPRYKVTKRGQDVALRCDPISGHVSLYWYRQALGQGPEFLTYFNYEAQQDKSGLPNDRFSAERPEGSISTLTIQRTEQRDSAMYRCASSQDTGELFFGEGSRLTVL.